This passage covers 23 T cell receptor beta chains from one sample sequenced in a study of OX40 agonist ivuxolimab in advanced cancers. Libraries were constructed by the immunoSEQ multiplex PCR assay. TCRdb took over this immuneACCESS table, retaining in-frame rearrangements with V and J assigned. Such tables are incomplete; in checked studies, under half of the missing clones stem from an unresolved V gene, and the remainder is unexplained. The sample table records some 89,000 clones; around four fifths of these occur just once. Of the sample, around 1.5% is held by the ten largest clones. The sequencing used CD4+ or CD8+ T cells sorted from blood, collected in a trial of the OX40 agonist ivuxolimab. Receptors originate from an adult with an advanced solid tumor such as melanoma, head and neck, liver or kidney cancer.

The chain combines TRBV19 with TRBJ2-6, with 10 bases identical to TRBD1. Germline-derived CDR1 and CDR2 are LNHDA and SQIVND (reference sequence). There are 19 residues in the CDR3. V shed 5 bases, J shed 0 bases, and the junction held 10 bases outside the gene matches. CDR3 DNA: TGTGCCAGTAGTCCCAGGACAGGGGGACTTTTCTCTGGGGCCAACGTCCTGACTTTC. Protein product: CASSPRTGGLFSGANVLTF.

The rearrangement uses TRBV7-2 and TRBJ2-3, with D possibly TRBD2 on 5 matching bases. CDR1 and CDR2 (germline): SGHTA, FQGNSA. Deletions cut 4 bases from V and 0 bases from J, with 11 bases between. The CDR3 sequence is 15 residues long. The CDR3, as DNA: TGTGCCAGCAGCTCGGTGGACTCTAGCACAGATACGCAGTATTTT. Protein sequence: CASSSVDSSTDTQYF. Drawing the rest from reference TRBV7-2 and TRBJ2-3, the complete variable domain is GAGVSQSPSNKVTEKGKDVELRCDPISGHTALYWYRQSLGQGLEFLIYFQGNSAPDKSGLPSDRFSAERTGGSVSTLTIQRTQQEDSAVYLCASSSVDSSTDTQYFGPGTRLTVL.

The chain employs TRBV28 and TRBJ1-3; the D is unclear. V lost 6 bases and J lost 2, with 23 bases in between. Looked up from germline, CDR1 is MDHEN and CDR2 is SYDVKM. The CDR3 sequence is 18 residues long. CDR3 amino acids: CASRATLMGGRTGNTIYF. The CDR3 DNA sequence: TGTGCCAGCAGAGCAACCCTTATGGGCGGACGCACTGGAAACACCATATATTTT. Full variable domain (remainder filled in from reference TRBV28 and TRBJ1-3): DVKVTQSSRYLVKRTGEKVFLECVQDMDHENMFWYRQDPGLGLRLIYFSYDVKMKEKGDIPEGYSVSREKKERFSLILESASTNQTSMYLCASRATLMGGRTGNTIYFGEGSWLTVV.

The gene calls are TRBV9 and TRBJ1-6; D not certain. V dropped 0 bases and J dropped 0 bases, with 4 bases sitting between them. This CDR3 is built from 15 residues. Germline lookup yields CDR1 SGDLS and CDR2 YYNGEE. The CDR3 nucleotides are TGTGCCAGCAGCGTAGGGAGCTCCTATAATTCACCCCTCCACTTT. It specifies CASSVGSSYNSPLHF.

The chain uses TRBV6-6 and TRBJ2-3; D call uncertain. CDR3 length: 14 residues. The germline CDR1 and CDR2 sequences are MNHNY and SVGAGI (reference sequence). Deletions cut 2 bases from V and 2 bases from J, with 8 bases between. CDR3 region: CASSYTQDTDTQYF. The DNA of the CDR3 is TGTGCCAGCAGTTACACCCAGGACACAGATACGCAGTATTTT.

The chain uses TRBV28 and TRBJ1-3; D call uncertain. The germline CDR1 and CDR2 sequences are MDHEN and SYDVKM. Trimming removed 0 bases from V and 0 bases from J, with 9 bases in between. The CDR3 sequence is 16 residues long. CDR3 in amino acids: CASSLWLENSGNTIYF. The CDR3 nucleotides read TGTGCCAGCAGTTTATGGTTGGAAAACTCTGGAAACACCATATATTTT.

The J gene is TRBJ1-1, the V gene TRBV28, with 8 bases fitting TRBD1. V was pared by 2 bases and J by 1 base, with 6 bases of the junction left unmatched. The CDR3 spans 16 residues. Germline V CDR1 and CDR2: MDHEN, SYDVKM. CDR3 in amino acids: CASSLRTGPQNTEAFF. In DNA form, the CDR3 reads TGTGCCAGCAGTTTACGGACAGGGCCACAGAACACTGAAGCTTTCTTT.

The chain links TRBV9 to TRBJ1-3; no reliable D call. With 3 bases removed from V and 0 bases from J, the gap between germline ends came to 10 bases. Germline V gives CDR1 SGDLS, CDR2 YYNGEE. CDR3 length equals 15 residues. CDR3 bases: TGTGCCAGCAGCGGTCCGGGCCACTCTGGAAACACCATATATTTT. It encodes CASSGPGHSGNTIYF. Looking up the rest from reference TRBV9 and TRBJ1-3 gives the full variable domain: DSGVTQTPKHLITATGQRVTLRCSPRSGDLSVYWYQQSLDQGLQFLIQYYNGEERAKGNILERFSAQQFPDLHSELNLSSLELGDSALYFCASSGPGHSGNTIYFGEGSWLTVV.

This sequence joins TRBV9 and TRBJ2-5; tentatively, D is TRBD1 (5 bases). This CDR3 region has 15 residues. The ends were cut back, 0 bases at V and 1 base at J, with 10 bases in the middle. Germline V gene lookup returns CDR1 SGDLS and CDR2 YYNGEE. Here the CDR3 DNA reads TGTGCCAGCAGCGTAGCTGCAGGGCCCCAAGAGACCCAGTACTTC. Protein: CASSVAAGPQETQYF.

The rearrangement links TRBV6-1 to TRBJ1-1; tentatively, D is TRBD1 (5 bases). CDR1 MNHNS and CDR2 SASEGT come from the germline V gene. The CDR3 is 14 residues long. Trimming cost V 3 bases and J 5 bases, with 13 bases left between them. The CDR3 sequence: CASSEITRVTEAFF. For the CDR3, the DNA is TGTGCCAGCAGTGAGATAACCAGGGTAACTGAAGCTTTCTTT.

This chain links TRBV19 with TRBJ1-5, with 11 bases matching TRBD1. V gave up 7 bases and J gave up 4 bases; unmatched junction bases: 3. CDR1 and CDR2 (germline): LNHDA, SQIVND (reference sequence). The CDR3 spans 14 residues. CDR3 sequence reads: CASMGTGGNQPQHF. For the CDR3, the DNA is TGTGCCAGTATGGGGACAGGGGGAAATCAGCCCCAGCATTTT.

This sequence joins TRBV11-2 and TRBJ2-2; no reliable D call. This CDR3 spans 17 amino acids. CDR1 is SGHAT, CDR2 FQNNGV, per germline. V was cut by 0 bases and J by 1 base, with 12 bases left in between. CDR3 nucleotides: TGTGCCAGCAGCTTAGAGAGTCCCCCCGGGAACACCGGGGAGCTGTTTTTT. Protein product: CASSLESPPGNTGELFF.

The chain recombines TRBV5-1 with TRBJ2-2, with D perhaps TRBD2 (5 bases). The CDR3 is made up of 14 amino acids. The germline CDR1 and CDR2 sequences are SGHRS and YFSETQ. Trimming took off 3 bases at V and 2 bases at J, with 8 bases between the two ends. The CDR3 reads CASSSRLNTGELFF. CDR3 nucleotides: TGCGCCAGCAGCTCGCGACTAAACACCGGGGAGCTGTTTTTT.

V and J are TRBV30 and TRBJ2-3; the D is unclear. The CDR3 is 13 residues long. The germline V and J ends were trimmed by 0 bases and 2 bases, with 6 bases remaining between them. Germline loops: CDR1 GTSNPN, CDR2 SVGIG (reference sequence). CDR3 loop: CAWSVPNTDTQYF. CDR3 coding DNA: TGTGCCTGGAGTGTACCGAACACAGATACGCAGTATTTT.

The chain joins TRBV18 to TRBJ1-3; no reliable D call. V lost 6 bases to trimming and J lost 2 bases, with 17 bases between them. The CDR3 runs to 16 residues. Germline V gene data show CDR1 as KGHSH and CDR2 as LQKENI. The CDR3 sequence: CASSPNTAVTGNTIYF. The CDR3 DNA sequence: TGTGCCAGCTCGCCGAATACAGCGGTGACTGGAAACACCATATATTTT.

J is TRBJ2-5 and V is TRBV5-1, with TRBD2 identical over 9 bases. CDR1 and CDR2 (germline): SGHRS, YFSETQ. Unmatched junction bases numbered 5, after V lost 0 bases and J lost 5 bases. This CDR3 comprises 15 residues. Here the CDR3 reads CASSLGTSEGETQYF. The CDR3 DNA sequence: TGCGCCAGCAGCTTGGGGACTAGCGAGGGGGAGACCCAGTACTTC.

V and J are TRBV5-6 and TRBJ2-1; a weak D match, TRBD2 (6 bases). Deletions cut 3 bases from V and 6 bases from J, with 13 bases between. CDR1 and CDR2 from the germline V gene are SGHDT and YYEEEE. This CDR3 spans 14 amino acids. The CDR3 reads CASSSSAGSNEQFF. The CDR3 coding sequence is TGTGCCAGCAGCTCGAGCGCGGGGAGCAATGAGCAGTTCTTC.

The chain couples TRBV5-1 to TRBJ1-1; 9 bases align to TRBD1. The CDR3 length is 16 residues. Germline trimming cut 4 bases from V and 1 base from J; bases unmatched to any gene: 8. CDR1 SGHRS and CDR2 YFSETQ come from the germline V gene. The CDR3 coding sequence is TGCGCCAGCAGCATTACAGGGGGCATCAGGAACACTGAAGCTTTCTTT. It encodes CASSITGGIRNTEAFF.

The chain joins TRBV6-5 to TRBJ1-1, with 7 bases aligning to TRBD1. This CDR3 contains 14 residues. V was clipped by 6 bases and J by 4 bases; unmatched bases: 8. Germline V gives CDR1 MNHEY, CDR2 SVGAGI. The CDR3 loop reads CASSMDRQGTEAFF. CDR3 DNA sequence: TGTGCCAGCAGCATGGACAGGCAGGGCACTGAAGCTTTCTTT.

V gene TRBV28 combines with J gene TRBJ2-2, with D perhaps given as TRBD1 or TRBD2 (5 bases each). Germline loops: CDR1 MDHEN, CDR2 SYDVKM. The CDR3 has 16 residues. Between the trimmed V and J ends, which lost 2 bases and 4 bases, there was a span of 14 bases. CDR3 coding DNA: TGTGCCAGCAGTTTACCCGGGACCGCGATCACCGGGGAGCTGTTTTTT. It specifies CASSLPGTAITGELFF. Based on the CDR3 plus reference TRBV28 and TRBJ2-2, the full variable domain is DVKVTQSSRYLVKRTGEKVFLECVQDMDHENMFWYRQDPGLGLRLIYFSYDVKMKEKGDIPEGYSVSREKKERFSLILESASTNQTSMYLCASSLPGTAITGELFFGEGSRLTVL.

V gene TRBV6-1 combines with J gene TRBJ1-6, with a possible D match to TRBD1 (6 bases). The ends were cut back, 8 bases at V and 5 bases at J, with 10 bases in the middle. CDR3 length equals 13 residues. The germline CDR1 and CDR2 sequences are MNHNS and SASEGT. The CDR3, as DNA: TGTGCCAGCGGGACAACGGATAATTCACCCCTCCACTTT. Residues: CASGTTDNSPLHF.

V gene TRBV6-5 combines with J gene TRBJ1-4, with TRBD1 identical over 7 bases. This CDR3 region has 14 residues. V lost 5 bases to trimming and J lost 6 bases; unmatched junction nucleotides: 6. Looked up from germline, CDR1 is MNHEY and CDR2 is SVGAGI. The CDR3 here is CASSQQGRDEKLFF. The CDR3, as DNA: TGTGCCAGCAGTCAACAGGGGCGGGATGAAAAACTGTTTTTT.

The chain links TRBV19 to TRBJ1-6; 10 positions agree with TRBD1. This CDR3 spans 16 amino acids. The V segment lost 3 bases and the J segment 5 bases; nucleotides outside the gene matches: 4. Germline V gene data show CDR1 as LNHDA and CDR2 as SQIVND (reference sequence). CDR3 sequence: CASSMIGTGDNSPLHF. The DNA of the CDR3 is TGTGCCAGTAGTATGATAGGGACAGGGGATAATTCACCCCTCCACTTT.